The present TCR beta chain was sequenced within a study of spatial heterogeneity in lung cancer. Study background: On average, each unique TCR and UMI combination appeared more than ten times in raw reads.

All TCR cDNA molecules were individually tagged with a unique molecular identifier. TCRdb recomputed calls from the 5' RACE reads with MiXCR, one row per CDR3 protein. The profile shows roughly 80,000 distinct CDR3 sequences, around 12% of them singletons. Time point indicated: sample taken at primary tumor resection. Unsorted samples of tumor, nontumor lung or frozen PBMC had their whole RNA sequenced. Samples were donated by 72 untreated early-stage non-small cell lung cancer patients. The V gene lost 4 bases and the J gene lost 1 base, with 14 bases spanning the gap. The CDR3 contains 15 residues. Germline-derived CDR1 and CDR2 are LNHDA and SQIVND (reference sequence). With respect to this clonotype: Antigen unknown.

Study-wide findings and caveats: Ubiquitous expanded tumor TCRs were seen in blood more at resection than at follow-up.

The sample was PBMCs, taken at surgery. This clonotype was sampled from a male donor with early-stage non-small cell lung cancer. V is TRBV19 and J is TRBJ2-7; D is unclear. The CDR3 bases are TGTGCCAGTAGTACGCGGCCAGAGACATCCTACGAGCAGTACTTC. Translation: CASSTRPETSYEQYF.